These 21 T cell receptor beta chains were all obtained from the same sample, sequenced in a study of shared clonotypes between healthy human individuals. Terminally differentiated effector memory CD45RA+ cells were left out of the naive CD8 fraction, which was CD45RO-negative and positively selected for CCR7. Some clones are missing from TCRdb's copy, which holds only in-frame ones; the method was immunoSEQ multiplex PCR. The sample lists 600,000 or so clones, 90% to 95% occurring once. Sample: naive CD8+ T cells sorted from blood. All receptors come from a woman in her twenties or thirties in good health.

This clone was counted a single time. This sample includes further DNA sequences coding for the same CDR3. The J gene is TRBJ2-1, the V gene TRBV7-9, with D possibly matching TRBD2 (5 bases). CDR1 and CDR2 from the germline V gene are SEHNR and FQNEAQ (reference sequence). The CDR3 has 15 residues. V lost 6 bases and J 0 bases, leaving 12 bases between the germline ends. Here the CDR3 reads CASSPSGSSYNEQFF. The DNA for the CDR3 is TGTGCCAGCAGTCCTAGTGGGAGCTCCTACAATGAGCAGTTCTTC.

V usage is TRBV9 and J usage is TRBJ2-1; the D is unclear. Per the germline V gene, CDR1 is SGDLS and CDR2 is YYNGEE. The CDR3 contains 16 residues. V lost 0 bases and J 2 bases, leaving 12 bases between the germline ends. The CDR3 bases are TGTGCCAGCAGCGTAGGCCCTGAGAGGACCTACAATGAGCAGTTCTTC. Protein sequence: CASSVGPERTYNEQFF.

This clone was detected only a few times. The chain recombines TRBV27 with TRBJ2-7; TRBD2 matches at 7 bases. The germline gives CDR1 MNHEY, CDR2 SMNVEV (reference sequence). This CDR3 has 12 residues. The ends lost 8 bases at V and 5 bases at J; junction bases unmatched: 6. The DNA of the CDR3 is TGTGCCAGCCAAGGGGCGGGAGACGAGCAGTACTTC. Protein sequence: CASQGAGDEQYF.

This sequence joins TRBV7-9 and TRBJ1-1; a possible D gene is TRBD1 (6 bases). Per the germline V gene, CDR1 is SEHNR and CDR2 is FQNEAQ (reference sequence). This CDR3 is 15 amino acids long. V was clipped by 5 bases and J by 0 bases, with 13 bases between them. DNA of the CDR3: TGTGCCAGCAGCCCAGGGGACTTCATGAACACTGAAGCTTTCTTT. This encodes CASSPGDFMNTEAFF.

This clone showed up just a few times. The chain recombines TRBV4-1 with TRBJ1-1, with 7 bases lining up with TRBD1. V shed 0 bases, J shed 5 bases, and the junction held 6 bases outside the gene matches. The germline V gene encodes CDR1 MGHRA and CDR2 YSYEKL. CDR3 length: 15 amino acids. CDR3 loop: CASSQDWQGQTEAFF. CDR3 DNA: TGCGCCAGCAGCCAAGATTGGCAGGGACAGACTGAAGCTTTCTTT.

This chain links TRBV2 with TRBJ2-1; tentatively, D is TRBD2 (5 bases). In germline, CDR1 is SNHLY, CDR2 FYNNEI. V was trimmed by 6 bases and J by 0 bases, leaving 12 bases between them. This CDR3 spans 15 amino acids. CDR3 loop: CASSQRLGSYNEQFF. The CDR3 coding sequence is TGTGCCAGCAGCCAGCGGTTGGGCTCCTACAATGAGCAGTTCTTC. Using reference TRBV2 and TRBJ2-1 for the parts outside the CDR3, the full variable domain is EPEVTQTPSHQVTQMGQEVILRCVPISNHLYFYWYRQILGQKVEFLVSFYNNEISEKSEIFDDQFSVERPDGSNFTLKIRSTKLEDSAMYFCASSQRLGSYNEQFFGPGTRLTVL.

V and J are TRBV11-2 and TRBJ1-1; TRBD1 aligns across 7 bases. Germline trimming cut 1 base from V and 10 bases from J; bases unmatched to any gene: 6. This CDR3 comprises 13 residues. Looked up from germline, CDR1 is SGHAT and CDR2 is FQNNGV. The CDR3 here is CASSLGGPGGAFF. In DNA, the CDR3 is TGTGCCAGCAGCTTAGGGGGGCCAGGGGGAGCTTTCTTT.

The CDR3 DNA reads as TGTGCCAGCAGCGCCCCTAGCGGCCCAGATCACAATGAGCAGTTCTTC. As protein: CASSAPSGPDHNEQFF. The chain links TRBV9 to TRBJ2-1; 7 bases agree with TRBD2. The CDR3 runs 16 residues. Looked up from germline, CDR1 is SGDLS and CDR2 is YYNGEE. V shed 3 bases and J 5 bases; nucleotides not matched to a gene: 11.

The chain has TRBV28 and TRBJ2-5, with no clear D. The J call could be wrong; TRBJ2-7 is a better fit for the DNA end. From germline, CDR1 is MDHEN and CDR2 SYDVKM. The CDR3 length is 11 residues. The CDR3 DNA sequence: TGTGCCAGCAGTTGGGCCTACGAGCAGTACTTC. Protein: CASSWAYEQYF.

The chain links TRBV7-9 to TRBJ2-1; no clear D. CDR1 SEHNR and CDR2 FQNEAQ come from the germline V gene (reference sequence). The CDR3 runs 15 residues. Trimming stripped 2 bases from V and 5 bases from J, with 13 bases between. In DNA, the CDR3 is TGTGCCAGCAGCTTACCTGGGCTTTCAGACAATGAGCAGTTCTTC. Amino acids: CASSLPGLSDNEQFF.

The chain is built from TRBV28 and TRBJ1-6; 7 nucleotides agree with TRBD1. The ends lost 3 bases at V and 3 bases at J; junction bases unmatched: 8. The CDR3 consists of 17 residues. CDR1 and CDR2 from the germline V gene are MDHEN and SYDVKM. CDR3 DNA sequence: TGTGCCAGCAGTTTGGGTCAGGGGGGTTTCTATAATTCACCCCTCCACTTT. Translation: CASSLGQGGFYNSPLHF. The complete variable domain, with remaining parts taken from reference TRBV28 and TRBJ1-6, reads DVKVTQSSRYLVKRTGEKVFLECVQDMDHENMFWYRQDPGLGLRLIYFSYDVKMKEKGDIPEGYSVSREKKERFSLILESASTNQTSMYLCASSLGQGGFYNSPLHFGNGTRLTVT.

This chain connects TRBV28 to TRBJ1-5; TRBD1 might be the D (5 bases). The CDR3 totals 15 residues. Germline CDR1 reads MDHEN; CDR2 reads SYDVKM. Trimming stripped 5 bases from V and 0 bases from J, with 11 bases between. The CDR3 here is CASSPPGFSNQPQHF. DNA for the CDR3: TGTGCCAGCAGTCCCCCAGGGTTTAGCAATCAGCCCCAGCATTTT.

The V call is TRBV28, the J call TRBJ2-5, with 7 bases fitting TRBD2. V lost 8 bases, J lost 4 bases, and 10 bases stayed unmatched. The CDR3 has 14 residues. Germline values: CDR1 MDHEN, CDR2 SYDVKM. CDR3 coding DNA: TGTGCCAGCCGGCGGGCGGGAGAATCAGAGACCCAGTACTTC. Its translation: CASRRAGESETQYF.

CDR3 in amino acids: CASSTYPGTVNYGYTF. The CDR3 nucleotides are TGTGCCAGCAGCACGTACCCAGGGACAGTCAACTATGGCTACACCTTC. This chain connects TRBV9 to TRBJ1-2; TRBD1 matches at 7 bases. V gave up 4 bases and J gave up 2 bases; unmatched junction bases: 11. This CDR3 contains 16 residues. CDR1 SGDLS and CDR2 YYNGEE come from the germline V gene.

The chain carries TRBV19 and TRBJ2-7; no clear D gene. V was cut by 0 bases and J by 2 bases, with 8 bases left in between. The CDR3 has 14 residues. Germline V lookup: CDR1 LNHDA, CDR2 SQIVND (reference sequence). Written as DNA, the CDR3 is TGTGCCAGTAGTATAGATGTCGGAACCTACGAGCAGTACTTC. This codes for CASSIDVGTYEQYF.

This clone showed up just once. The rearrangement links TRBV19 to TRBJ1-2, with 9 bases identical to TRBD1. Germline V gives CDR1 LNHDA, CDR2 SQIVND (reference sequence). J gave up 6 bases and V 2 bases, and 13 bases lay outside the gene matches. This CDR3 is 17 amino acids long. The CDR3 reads CASSIWTGAIPSNGYTF. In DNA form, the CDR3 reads TGTGCCAGTAGTATATGGACAGGGGCCATCCCCTCGAATGGCTACACCTTC.

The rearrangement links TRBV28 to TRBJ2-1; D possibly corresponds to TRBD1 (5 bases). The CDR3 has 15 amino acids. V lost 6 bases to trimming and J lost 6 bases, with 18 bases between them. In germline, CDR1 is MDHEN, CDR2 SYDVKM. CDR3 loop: CASRDQGRLGNEQFF. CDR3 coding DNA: TGTGCCAGCAGGGATCAGGGTAGGTTGGGCAATGAGCAGTTCTTC.

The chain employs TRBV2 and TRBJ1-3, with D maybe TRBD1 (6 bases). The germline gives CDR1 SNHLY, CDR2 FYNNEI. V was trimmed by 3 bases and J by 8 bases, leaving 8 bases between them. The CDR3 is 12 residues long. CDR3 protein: CASSENRDTIYF. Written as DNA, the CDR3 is TGTGCCAGCAGTGAGAACAGGGACACCATATATTTT.

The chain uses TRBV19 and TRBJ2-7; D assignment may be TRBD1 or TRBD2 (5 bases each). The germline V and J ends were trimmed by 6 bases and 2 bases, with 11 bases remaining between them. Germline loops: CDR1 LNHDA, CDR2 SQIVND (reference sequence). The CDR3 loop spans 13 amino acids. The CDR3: CASSKRGPYEQYF. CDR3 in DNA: TGTGCCAGTAGCAAGAGGGGACCCTACGAGCAGTACTTC.

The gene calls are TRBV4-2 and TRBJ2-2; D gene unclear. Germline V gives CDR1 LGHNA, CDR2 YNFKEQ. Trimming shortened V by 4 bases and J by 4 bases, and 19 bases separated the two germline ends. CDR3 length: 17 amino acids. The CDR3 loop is CASSRIPSGPATGELFF. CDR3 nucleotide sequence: TGTGCCAGCAGCCGTATTCCCTCCGGACCGGCCACCGGGGAGCTGTTTTTT.

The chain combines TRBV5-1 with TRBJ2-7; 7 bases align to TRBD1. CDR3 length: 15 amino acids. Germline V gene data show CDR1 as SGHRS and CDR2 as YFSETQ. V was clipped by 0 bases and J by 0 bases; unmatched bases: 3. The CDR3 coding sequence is TGCGCCAGCAGCTTGGTATCAGGGGGCTCCTACGAGCAGTACTTC. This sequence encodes CASSLVSGGSYEQYF.